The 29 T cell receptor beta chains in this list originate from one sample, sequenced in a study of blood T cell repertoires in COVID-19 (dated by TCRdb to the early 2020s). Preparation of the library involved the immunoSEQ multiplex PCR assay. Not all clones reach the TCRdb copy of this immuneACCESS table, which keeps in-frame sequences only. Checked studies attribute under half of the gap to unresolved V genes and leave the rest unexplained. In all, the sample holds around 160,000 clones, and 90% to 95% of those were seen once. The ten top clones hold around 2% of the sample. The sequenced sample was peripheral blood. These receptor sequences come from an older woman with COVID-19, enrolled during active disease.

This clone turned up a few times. The CDR3 DNA follows: TGTGCCTGGAGTCTAAGCCGTAGCAATCAGCCCCAGCATTTT. Translated, it gives CAWSLSRSNQPQHF. The rearrangement joins TRBV30 to TRBJ1-5; no firm D call. Germline CDR1 reads GTSNPN; CDR2 reads SVGIG (reference sequence). V dropped 2 bases and J dropped 0 bases, with 8 bases sitting between them. The length of the CDR3 is 14 residues.

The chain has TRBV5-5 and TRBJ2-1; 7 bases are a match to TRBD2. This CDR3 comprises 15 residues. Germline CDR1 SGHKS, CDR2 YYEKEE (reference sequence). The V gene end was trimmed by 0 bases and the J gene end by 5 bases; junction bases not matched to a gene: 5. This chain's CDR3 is CASSLGWGGNNEQFF. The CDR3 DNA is TGTGCCAGCAGCTTGGGGTGGGGAGGGAACAATGAGCAGTTCTTC.

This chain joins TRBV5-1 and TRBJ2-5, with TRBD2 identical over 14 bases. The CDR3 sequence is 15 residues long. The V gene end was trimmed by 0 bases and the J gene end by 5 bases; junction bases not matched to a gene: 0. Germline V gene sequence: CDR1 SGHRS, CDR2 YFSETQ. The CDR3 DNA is TGCGCCAGCAGCTTGGGGACTAGCGGGGGGGAGACCCAGTACTTC. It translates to CASSLGTSGGETQYF.

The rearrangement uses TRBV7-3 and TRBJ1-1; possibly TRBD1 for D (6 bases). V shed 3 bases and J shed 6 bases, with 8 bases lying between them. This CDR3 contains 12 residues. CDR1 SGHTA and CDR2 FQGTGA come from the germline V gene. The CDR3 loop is CASSFQGSEAFF. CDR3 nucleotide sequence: TGTGCCAGCAGCTTTCAGGGGTCTGAAGCTTTCTTT.

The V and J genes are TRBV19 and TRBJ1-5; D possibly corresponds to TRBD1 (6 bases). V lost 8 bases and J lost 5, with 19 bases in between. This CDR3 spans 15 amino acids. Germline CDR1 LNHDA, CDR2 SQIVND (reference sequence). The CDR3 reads CASQDPQGDYQPQHF. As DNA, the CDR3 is TGTGCCAGTCAAGACCCACAGGGTGACTATCAGCCCCAGCATTTT.

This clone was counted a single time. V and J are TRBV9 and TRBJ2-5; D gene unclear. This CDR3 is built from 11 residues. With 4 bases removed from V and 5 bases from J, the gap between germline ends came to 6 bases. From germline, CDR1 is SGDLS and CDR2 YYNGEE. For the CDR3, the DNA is TGTGCCAGCAGCCCGGTGGAGACCCAGTACTTC. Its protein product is CASSPVETQYF.

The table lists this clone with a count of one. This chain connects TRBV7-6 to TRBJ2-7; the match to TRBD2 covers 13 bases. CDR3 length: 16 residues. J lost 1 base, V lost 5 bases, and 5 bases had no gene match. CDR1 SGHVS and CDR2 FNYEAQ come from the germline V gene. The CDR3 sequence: CASSPRLAGGSYEQYF. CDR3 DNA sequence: TGTGCCAGCAGCCCAAGACTAGCGGGGGGATCCTACGAGCAGTACTTC.

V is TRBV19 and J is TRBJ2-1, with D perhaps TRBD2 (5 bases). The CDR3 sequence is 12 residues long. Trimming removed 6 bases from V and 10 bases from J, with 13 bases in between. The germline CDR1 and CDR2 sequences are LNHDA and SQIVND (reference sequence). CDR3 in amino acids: CASSARRGEQFF. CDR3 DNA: TGTGCCAGTAGCGCCCGGAGAGGGGAGCAGTTCTTC.

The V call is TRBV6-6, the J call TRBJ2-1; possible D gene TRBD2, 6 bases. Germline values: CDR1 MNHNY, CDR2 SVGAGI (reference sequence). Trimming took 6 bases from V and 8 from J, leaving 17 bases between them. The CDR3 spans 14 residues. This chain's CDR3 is CASSTRDSSDEQFF. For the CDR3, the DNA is TGTGCCAGCAGCACGAGGGACTCCAGCGATGAGCAGTTCTTC.

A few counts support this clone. CDR3 loop: CASSFGQGHQPQHF. In nucleotides, the CDR3 is TGTGCCAGCAGCTTCGGACAGGGCCATCAGCCCCAGCATTTT. The chain combines TRBV7-9 with TRBJ1-5; 8 bases align to TRBD1. This CDR3 comprises 14 residues. Trimming took 3 bases from V and 5 from J; bases not matched to a gene: 3. CDR1 and CDR2 from the germline V gene are SEHNR and FQNEAQ (reference sequence).

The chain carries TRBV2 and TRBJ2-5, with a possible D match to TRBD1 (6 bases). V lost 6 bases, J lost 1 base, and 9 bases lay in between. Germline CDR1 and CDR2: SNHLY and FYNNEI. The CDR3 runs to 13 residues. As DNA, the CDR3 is TGTGCCAGCAGCTGGACAGCCCAAGAGACCCAGTACTTC. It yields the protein CASSWTAQETQYF.

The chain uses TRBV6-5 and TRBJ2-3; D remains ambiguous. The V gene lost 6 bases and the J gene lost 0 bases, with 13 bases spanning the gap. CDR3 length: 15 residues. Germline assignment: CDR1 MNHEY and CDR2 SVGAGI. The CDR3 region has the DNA TGTGCCAGCAGCGCCCTAACCAGGAGCACAGATACGCAGTATTTT. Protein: CASSALTRSTDTQYF.

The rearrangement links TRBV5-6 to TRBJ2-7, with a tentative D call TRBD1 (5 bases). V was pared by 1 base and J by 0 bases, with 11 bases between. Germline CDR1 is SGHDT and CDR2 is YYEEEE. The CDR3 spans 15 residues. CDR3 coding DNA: TGTGCCAGCAGCTTGCCGACAGTTTCCTCCTACGAGCAGTACTTC. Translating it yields CASSLPTVSSYEQYF. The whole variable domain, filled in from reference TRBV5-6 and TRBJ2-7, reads DAGVTQSPTHLIKTRGQQVTLRCSPKSGHDTVSWYQQALGQGPQFIFQYYEEEERQRGNFPDRFSGHQFPNYSSELNVNALLLGDSALYLCASSLPTVSSYEQYFGPGTRLTVT.

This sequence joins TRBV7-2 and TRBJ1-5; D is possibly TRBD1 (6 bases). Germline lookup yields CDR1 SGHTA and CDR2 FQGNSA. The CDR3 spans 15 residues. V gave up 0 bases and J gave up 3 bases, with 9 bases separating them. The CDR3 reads CASSLAGQINQPQHF. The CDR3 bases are TGTGCCAGCAGCTTAGCAGGACAGATCAATCAGCCCCAGCATTTT.

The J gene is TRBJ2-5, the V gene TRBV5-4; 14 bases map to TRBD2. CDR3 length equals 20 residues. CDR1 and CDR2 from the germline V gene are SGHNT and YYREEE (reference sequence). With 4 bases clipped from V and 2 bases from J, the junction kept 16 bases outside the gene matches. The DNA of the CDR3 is TGTGCCAGCAGCGACGCGACTAGCGGGGGGGCGAGGACGAGGCAAGAGACCCAGTACTTC. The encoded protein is CASSDATSGGARTRQETQYF.

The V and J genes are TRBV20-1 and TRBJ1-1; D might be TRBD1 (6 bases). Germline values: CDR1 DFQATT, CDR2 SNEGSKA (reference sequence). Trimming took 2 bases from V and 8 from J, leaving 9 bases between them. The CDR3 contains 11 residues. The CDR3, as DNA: TGCAGTGCTAGAAGACAGGCCGAAGCTTTCTTT. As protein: CSARRQAEAFF.

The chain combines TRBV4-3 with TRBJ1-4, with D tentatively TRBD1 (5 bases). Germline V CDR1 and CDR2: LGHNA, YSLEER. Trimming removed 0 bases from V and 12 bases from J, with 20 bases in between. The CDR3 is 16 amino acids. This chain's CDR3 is CASSQENTGLWGELFF. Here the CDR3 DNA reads TGCGCCAGCAGCCAAGAAAATACGGGCTTGTGGGGGGAACTGTTTTTT.

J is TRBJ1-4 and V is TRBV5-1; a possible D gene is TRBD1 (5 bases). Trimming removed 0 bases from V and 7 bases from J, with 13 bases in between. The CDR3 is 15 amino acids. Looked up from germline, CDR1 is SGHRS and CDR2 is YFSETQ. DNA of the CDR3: TGCGCCAGCAGCTTGGTTGGGGCGAAGGGTGAAAAACTGTTTTTT. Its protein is CASSLVGAKGEKLFF.

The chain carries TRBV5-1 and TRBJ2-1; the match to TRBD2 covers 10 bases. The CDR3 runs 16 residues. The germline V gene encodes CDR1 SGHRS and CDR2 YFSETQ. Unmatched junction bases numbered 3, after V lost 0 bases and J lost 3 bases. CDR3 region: CASSLDSGGYYNEQFF. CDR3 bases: TGCGCCAGCAGCTTGGATAGCGGGGGGTACTACAATGAGCAGTTCTTC.

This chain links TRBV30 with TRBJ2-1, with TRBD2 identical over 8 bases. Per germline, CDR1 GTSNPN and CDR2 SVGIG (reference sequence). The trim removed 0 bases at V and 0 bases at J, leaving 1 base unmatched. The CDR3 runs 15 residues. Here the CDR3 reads CAWSVGTSSYNEQFF. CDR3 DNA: TGTGCCTGGAGTGTGGGGACTAGCTCCTACAATGAGCAGTTCTTC.

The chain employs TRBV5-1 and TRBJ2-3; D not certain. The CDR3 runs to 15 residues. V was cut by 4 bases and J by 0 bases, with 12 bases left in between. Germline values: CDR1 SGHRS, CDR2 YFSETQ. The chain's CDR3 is CASSLEQPSTDTQYF. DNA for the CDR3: TGCGCCAGCAGCCTTGAACAGCCTAGCACAGATACGCAGTATTTT.

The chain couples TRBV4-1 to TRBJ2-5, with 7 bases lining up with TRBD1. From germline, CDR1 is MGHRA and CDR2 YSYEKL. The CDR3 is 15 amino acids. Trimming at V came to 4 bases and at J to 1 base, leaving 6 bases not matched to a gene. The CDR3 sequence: CASSPTGTAQETQYF. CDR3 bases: TGCGCCAGCAGCCCAACCGGGACAGCCCAAGAGACCCAGTACTTC.

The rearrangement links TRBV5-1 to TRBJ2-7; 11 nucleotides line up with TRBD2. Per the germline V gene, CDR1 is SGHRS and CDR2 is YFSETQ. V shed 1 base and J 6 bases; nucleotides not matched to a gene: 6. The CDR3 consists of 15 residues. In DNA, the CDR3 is TGCGCCAGCAGCTTGTCCCCTAGCGGGGGGCTCGAGCAGTACTTC. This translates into CASSLSPSGGLEQYF.

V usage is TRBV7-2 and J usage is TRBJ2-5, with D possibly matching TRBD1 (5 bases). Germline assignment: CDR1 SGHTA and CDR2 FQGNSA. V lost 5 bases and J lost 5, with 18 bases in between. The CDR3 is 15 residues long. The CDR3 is CASSTGGGRAETQYF. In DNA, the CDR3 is TGTGCCAGCAGCACCGGCGGCGGCAGGGCTGAGACCCAGTACTTC.

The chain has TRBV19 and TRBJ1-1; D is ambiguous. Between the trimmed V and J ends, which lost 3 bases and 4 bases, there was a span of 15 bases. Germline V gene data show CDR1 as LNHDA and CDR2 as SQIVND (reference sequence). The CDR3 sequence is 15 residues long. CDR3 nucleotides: TGTGCCAGTAGTATTGTGAAACGGGGAACCACTGAAGCTTTCTTT. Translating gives CASSIVKRGTTEAFF.

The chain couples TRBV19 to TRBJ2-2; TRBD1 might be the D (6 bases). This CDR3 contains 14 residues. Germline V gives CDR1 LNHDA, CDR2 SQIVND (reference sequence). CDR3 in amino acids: CATQGSLNTGELFF. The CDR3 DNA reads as TGTGCAACACAGGGATCCCTGAACACCGGGGAGCTGTTTTTT.

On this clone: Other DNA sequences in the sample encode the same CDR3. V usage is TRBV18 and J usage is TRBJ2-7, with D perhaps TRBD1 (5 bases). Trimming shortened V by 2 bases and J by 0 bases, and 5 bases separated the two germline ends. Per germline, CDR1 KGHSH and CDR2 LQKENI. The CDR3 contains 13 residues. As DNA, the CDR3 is TGTGCCAGCTCACCAGGGGCCTCCTACGAGCAGTACTTC. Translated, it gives CASSPGASYEQYF. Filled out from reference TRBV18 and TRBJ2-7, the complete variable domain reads NAGVMQNPRHLVRRRGQEARLRCSPMKGHSHVYWYRQLPEEGLKFMVYLQKENIIDESGMPKERFSAEFPKEGPSILRIQQVVRGDSAAYFCASSPGASYEQYFGPGTRLTVT.

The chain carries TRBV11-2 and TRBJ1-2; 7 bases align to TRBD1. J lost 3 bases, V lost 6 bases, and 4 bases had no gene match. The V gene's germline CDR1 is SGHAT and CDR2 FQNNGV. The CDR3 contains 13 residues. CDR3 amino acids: CASSLQGDYGYTF. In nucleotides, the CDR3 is TGTGCCAGCAGTCTTCAGGGGGACTATGGCTACACCTTC.

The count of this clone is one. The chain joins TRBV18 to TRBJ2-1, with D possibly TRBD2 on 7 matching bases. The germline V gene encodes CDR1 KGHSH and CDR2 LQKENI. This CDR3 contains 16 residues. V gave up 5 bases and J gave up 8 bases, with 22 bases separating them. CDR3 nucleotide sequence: TGTGCCAGCTCAATTGTAGCGGGCGACCCAGGGGATGAGCAGTTCTTC. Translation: CASSIVAGDPGDEQFF.